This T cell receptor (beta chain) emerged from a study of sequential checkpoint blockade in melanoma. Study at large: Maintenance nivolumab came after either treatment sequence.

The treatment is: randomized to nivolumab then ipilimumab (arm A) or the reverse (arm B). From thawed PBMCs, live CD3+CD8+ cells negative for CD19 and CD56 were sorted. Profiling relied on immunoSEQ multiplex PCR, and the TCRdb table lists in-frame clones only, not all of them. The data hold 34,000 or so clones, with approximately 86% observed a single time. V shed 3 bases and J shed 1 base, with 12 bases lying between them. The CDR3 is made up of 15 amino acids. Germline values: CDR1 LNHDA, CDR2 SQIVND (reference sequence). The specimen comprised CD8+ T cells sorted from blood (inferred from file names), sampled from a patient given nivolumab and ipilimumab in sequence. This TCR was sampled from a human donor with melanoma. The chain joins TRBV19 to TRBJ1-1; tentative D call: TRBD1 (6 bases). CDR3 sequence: CASSIIGQTNTEAFF. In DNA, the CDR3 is TGTGCCAGTAGTATCATCGGACAGACGAACACTGAAGCTTTCTTT. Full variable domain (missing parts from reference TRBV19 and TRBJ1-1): DGGITQSPKYLFRKEGQNVTLSCEQNLNHDAMYWYRQDPGQGLRLIYYSQIVNDFQKGDIAEGYSVSREKKESFPLTVTSAQKNPTAFYLCASSIIGQTNTEAFFGQGTRLTVV.